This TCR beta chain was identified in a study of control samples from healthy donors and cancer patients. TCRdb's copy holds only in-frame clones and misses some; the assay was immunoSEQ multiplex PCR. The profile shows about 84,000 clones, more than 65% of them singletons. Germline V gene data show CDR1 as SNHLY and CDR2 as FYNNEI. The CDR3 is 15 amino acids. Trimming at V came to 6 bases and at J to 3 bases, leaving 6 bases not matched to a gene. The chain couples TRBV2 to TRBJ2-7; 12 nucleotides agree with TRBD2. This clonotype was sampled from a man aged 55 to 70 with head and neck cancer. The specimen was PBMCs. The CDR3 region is CASRRLAGDYYEQYF. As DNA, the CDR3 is TGTGCCAGCAGAAGACTAGCGGGGGACTACTACGAGCAGTACTTC.